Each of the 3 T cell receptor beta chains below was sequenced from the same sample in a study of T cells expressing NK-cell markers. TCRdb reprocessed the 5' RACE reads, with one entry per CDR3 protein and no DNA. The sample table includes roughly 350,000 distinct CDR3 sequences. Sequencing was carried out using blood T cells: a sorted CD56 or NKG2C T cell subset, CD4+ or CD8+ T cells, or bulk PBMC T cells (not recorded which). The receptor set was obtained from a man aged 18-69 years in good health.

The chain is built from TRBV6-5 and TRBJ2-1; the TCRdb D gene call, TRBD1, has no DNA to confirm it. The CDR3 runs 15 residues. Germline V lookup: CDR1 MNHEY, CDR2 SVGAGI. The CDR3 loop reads CASSYIQGGYNEQFF.

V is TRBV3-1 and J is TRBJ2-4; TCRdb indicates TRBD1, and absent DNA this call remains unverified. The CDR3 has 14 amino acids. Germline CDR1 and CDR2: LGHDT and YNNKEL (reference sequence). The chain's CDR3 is CASSPGQGMDIQYF.

CDR3 loop: CATSRRENYGYTF. The rearrangement uses TRBV15 and TRBJ1-2. The CDR3 is 13 residues long. Germline CDR1 and CDR2: LNHNV and YYDKDF (reference sequence).